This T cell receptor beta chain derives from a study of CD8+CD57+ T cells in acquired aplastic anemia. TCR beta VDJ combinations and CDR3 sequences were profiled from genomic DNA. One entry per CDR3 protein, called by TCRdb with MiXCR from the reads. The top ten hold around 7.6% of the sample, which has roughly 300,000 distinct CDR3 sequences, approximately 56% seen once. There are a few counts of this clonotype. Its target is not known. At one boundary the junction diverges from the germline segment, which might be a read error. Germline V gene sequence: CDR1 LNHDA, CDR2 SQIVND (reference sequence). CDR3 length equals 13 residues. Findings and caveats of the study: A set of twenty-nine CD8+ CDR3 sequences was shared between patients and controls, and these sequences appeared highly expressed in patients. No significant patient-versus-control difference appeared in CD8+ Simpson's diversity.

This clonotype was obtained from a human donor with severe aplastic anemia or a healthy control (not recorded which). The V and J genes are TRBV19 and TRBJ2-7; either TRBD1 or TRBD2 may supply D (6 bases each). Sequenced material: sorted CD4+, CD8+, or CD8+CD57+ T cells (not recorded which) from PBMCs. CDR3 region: CASSTGAGYEQYF. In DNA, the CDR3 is TGTGCTAGTAGTACGGGGGCAGGATACGAGCAGTACTTC.